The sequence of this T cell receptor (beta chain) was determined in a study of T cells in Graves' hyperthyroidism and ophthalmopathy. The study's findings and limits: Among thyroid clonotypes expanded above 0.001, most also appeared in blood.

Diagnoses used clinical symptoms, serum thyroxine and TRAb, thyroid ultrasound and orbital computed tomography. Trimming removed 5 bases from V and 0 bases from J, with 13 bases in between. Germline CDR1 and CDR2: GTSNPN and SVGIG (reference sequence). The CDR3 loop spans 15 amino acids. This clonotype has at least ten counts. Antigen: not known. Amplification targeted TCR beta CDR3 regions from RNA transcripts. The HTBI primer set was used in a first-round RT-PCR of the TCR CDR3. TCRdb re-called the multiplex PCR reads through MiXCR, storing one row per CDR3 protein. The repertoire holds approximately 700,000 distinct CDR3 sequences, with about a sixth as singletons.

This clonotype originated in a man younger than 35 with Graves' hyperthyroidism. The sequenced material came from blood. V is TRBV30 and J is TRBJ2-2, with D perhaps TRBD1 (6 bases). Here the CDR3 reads CAWQPGHPNTGELFF. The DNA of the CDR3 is TGTGCCTGGCAACCGGGACACCCGAACACCGGGGAGCTGTTTTTT.